The present TCR beta chain was sequenced within a study of breast tumors, draining lymph nodes, adjacent tissues. General study points: Most tumor T cells seemingly derive from lymph node, then expand in tumor. Tumor T cell lymph node origin was a supported hypothesis, not proven. Luminal-like breast cancer showed significantly higher tumor–nontumor repertoire similarity than basal-like. Tumor repertoires ranked between lymph nodes and nontumor tissue in diversity, with V and J gene preferences.

Note on this clonotype: Its antigen is not known.

This CDR3 comprises 14 residues. Trimming shortened V by 0 bases and J by 5 bases, and 9 bases separated the two germline ends. Per germline, CDR1 MGHRA and CDR2 YSYEKL. TCRdb re-called the multiplex PCR reads through MiXCR, storing one row per CDR3 protein. This sample has tens of thousands of distinct CDR3 sequences; about 70% occur once, and the top ten carry under 25%. The genes are TRBV4-1 and TRBJ2-3, with D uncertain. The material sequenced was tumor-adjacent breast tissue. This clonotype was obtained from a female donor with breast cancer. Some clones in this sample may be carry-over from other donors' samples. The CDR3 nucleotides read TGCGCCAGCAGCCAAGATCCCGGACGAGATACGCAGTATTTT. It translates to CASSQDPGRDTQYF.